One sample yielded the 13 T cell receptor beta chains listed below, sequenced in a study of shared clonotypes between healthy human individuals. The data were produced by immunoSEQ multiplex PCR, yet TCRdb's version contains in-frame clones alone and is incomplete. The sample comprises 550,000 to 650,000 clones, 96% of which are singletons, and 0.095% to 0.13% rests with the top ten. The naive CD8 subset, CD45RO-negative cells positively selected for CCR7, excluded terminally differentiated effector memory CD45RA+ cells. Sample: naive CD8+ T cells sorted from blood. All receptors derive from a woman in her twenties or thirties in good health.

The gene calls are TRBV30 and TRBJ1-5, with 7 nucleotides matching TRBD1. Trimming removed 8 bases from V and 4 bases from J; junction bases left unmatched: 11. CDR3 length: 14 residues. Per germline, CDR1 GTSNPN and CDR2 SVGIG (reference sequence). CDR3 region: CAADYRGSNQPQHF. The CDR3 DNA reads TGTGCCGCGGACTACAGGGGCTCTAATCAGCCCCAGCATTTT.

J is TRBJ1-1 and V is TRBV6-5, with TRBD1 matching over 7 bases. V dropped 2 bases and J dropped 5; count of bases not matched to a gene: 2. CDR3 length: 13 residues. Germline V lookup: CDR1 MNHEY, CDR2 SVGAGI. The CDR3 DNA sequence: TGTGCCAGCAGTTACACCAGGGGGACTGAAGCTTTCTTT. Its translation is CASSYTRGTEAFF.

This rearrangement joins TRBV10-1 to TRBJ2-1; D tentatively reads TRBD1 or TRBD2 (5 bases each). This CDR3 is built from 13 residues. Germline V gene data show CDR1 as WNHNN and CDR2 as SYGVQD (reference sequence). V was shortened by 8 bases and J by 8 bases, with 16 bases between the two germline ends. The DNA for the CDR3 is TGCGCCAGCGGGGGTCTACTTATGGATGAGCAGTTCTTC. Translated: CASGGLLMDEQFF.

The chain combines TRBV28 with TRBJ2-5; D is ambiguous. V lost 6 bases and J lost 1, with 15 bases in between. CDR1 is MDHEN, CDR2 SYDVKM, per germline. The length of the CDR3 is 15 residues. CDR3 sequence reads: CASSPVAELQETQYF. The CDR3 DNA sequence: TGTGCCAGCAGCCCCGTTGCGGAGCTCCAAGAGACCCAGTACTTC.

This sequence joins TRBV5-1 and TRBJ1-1; TRBD1 matches 9 bases. Germline V CDR1 and CDR2: SGHRS, YFSETQ. The CDR3 has 15 amino acids. The V segment lost 6 bases and the J segment 1 base; nucleotides outside the gene matches: 7. Written as DNA, the CDR3 is TGCGCCAGCAAGGCGACAGGGGGTAAGAACACTGAAGCTTTCTTT. Translating gives CASKATGGKNTEAFF.

This chain uses TRBV11-2 with TRBJ2-4; D remains unclear. The germline CDR1 and CDR2 sequences are SGHAT and FQNNGV. CDR3 length: 15 amino acids. Trimming removed 5 bases at V and 2 bases at J, with 13 bases between. CDR3 sequence (DNA): TGTGCCAGCAGCGGAGTCCCGTTCTCCAAAAACATTCAGTACTTC. Translating gives CASSGVPFSKNIQYF. Full variable domain (outside the CDR3, taken from reference TRBV11-2 and TRBJ2-4): EAGVAQSPRYKIIEKRQSVAFWCNPISGHATLYWYQQILGQGPKLLIQFQNNGVVDDSQLPKDRFSAERLKGVDSTLKIQPAKLEDSAVYLCASSGVPFSKNIQYFGAGTRLSVL.

The chain employs TRBV28 and TRBJ2-7, with no clear D. The germline gives CDR1 MDHEN, CDR2 SYDVKM. The V and J ends lost 6 bases and 2 bases respectively, with 11 bases between them. This CDR3 contains 13 residues. The CDR3 nucleotides read TGTGCCAGCAGCCGAGGCGAGGCCTACGAGCAGTACTTC. Translation gives CASSRGEAYEQYF.

This clone was found once. The V call is TRBV19, the J call TRBJ2-2, with TRBD2 identical over 11 bases. Germline V lookup: CDR1 LNHDA, CDR2 SQIVND (reference sequence). The CDR3 runs 16 residues. J lost 0 bases, V lost 7 bases, and 4 bases had no gene match. The CDR3 nucleotides are TGTGCCAGTACGGGACTAGCGGAAACGAACACCGGGGAGCTGTTTTTT. It codes for CASTGLAETNTGELFF. The variable domain in full, with the rest retrieved from reference TRBV19 and TRBJ2-2, is DGGITQSPKYLFRKEGQNVTLSCEQNLNHDAMYWYRQDPGQGLRLIYYSQIVNDFQKGDIAEGYSVSREKKESFPLTVTSAQKNPTAFYLCASTGLAETNTGELFFGEGSRLTVL.

The rearrangement links TRBV20-1 to TRBJ2-7; D unresolved. V lost 5 bases and J 0 bases, leaving 5 bases between the germline ends. This CDR3 comprises 11 residues. The V gene's germline CDR1 is DFQATT and CDR2 SNEGSKA (reference sequence). DNA of the CDR3: TGCAGTGCTCTTCCCTCCTACGAGCAGTACTTC. It encodes CSALPSYEQYF.

The chain uses TRBV6-1 and TRBJ2-1; 12 bases agree with TRBD2. V shed 6 bases, J shed 5 bases, and the junction held 5 bases outside the gene matches. The germline V gene has CDR1 MNHNS and CDR2 SASEGT. The CDR3 loop spans 15 amino acids. Written as DNA, the CDR3 is TGTGCCAGCAGACGACTAGCGGGAGCAAACAATGAGCAGTTCTTC. Translated: CASRRLAGANNEQFF.

This clone was observed a single time. The gene calls are TRBV5-4 and TRBJ1-1; no clear D gene. V shed 4 bases and J shed 4 bases, with 11 bases lying between them. The CDR3 totals 13 residues. Germline lookup yields CDR1 SGHNT and CDR2 YYREEE (reference sequence). The CDR3 DNA follows: TGTGCCAGCAGCCTATGGGGTAGCACTGAAGCTTTCTTT. It codes for CASSLWGSTEAFF.

This chain links TRBV10-3 with TRBJ2-1; D is uncertain. Trimming removed 10 bases at V and 5 bases at J, with 18 bases between. The germline V gene has CDR1 ENHRY and CDR2 SYGVKD. This CDR3 has 14 amino acids. CDR3 in amino acids: CATNQGDEDNEQFF. The CDR3 bases are TGTGCCACAAACCAAGGTGACGAAGACAATGAGCAGTTCTTC.

This clone appeared a single time. The chain couples TRBV13 to TRBJ2-1; 11 bases match TRBD2. Germline V gene data show CDR1 as PRHDT and CDR2 as FYEKMQ (reference sequence). With V trimmed by 3 bases and J by 8 bases, 3 bases remained unmatched. This CDR3 contains 14 residues. CDR3 DNA: TGTGCCAGCAGCTTCGGGACTAGCGGCGATGAGCAGTTCTTC. It is translated as CASSFGTSGDEQFF.